A single sample is the source of the 20 T cell receptor beta chains below, sequenced in a study of T cell repertoires in cytomegalovirus infection. TCRdb re-derived calls from the reads in MiXCR, one entry per CDR3 protein. The sample carries around 900,000 distinct CDR3 sequences, approximately 31% recorded once. These receptors have no identified antigens. This material consisted of cultured CD8+ T cells from PBMCs, taken from culture after CMV antigen stimulation. These receptors originate from a human donor in good health (CMV status not recorded). Some clones in this sample may be carry-over from other donors' samples.

CDR3 nucleotide sequence: TGCAGTGCAGGGGCACGGGGCTTTGGCTCCTACAATGAGCAGTTCTTC. Protein: CSAGARGFGSYNEQFF. The chain carries TRBV20-1 and TRBJ2-1, with D tentatively TRBD1 or TRBD2 (5 bases each). The CDR3 consists of 16 residues. The germline V and J ends were trimmed by 6 bases and 0 bases, with 18 bases remaining between them. CDR1 DFQATT and CDR2 SNEGSKA come from the germline V gene (reference sequence).

This clonotype was observed a few times. The chain links TRBV27 to TRBJ1-2; D is perhaps TRBD1 (6 bases). The CDR3 contains 18 residues. V dropped 1 base and J dropped 4 bases, with 22 bases sitting between them. In germline, CDR1 is MNHEY, CDR2 SMNVEV (reference sequence). The CDR3 reads CASSLYAGSDSPGYGYTF. Here the CDR3 DNA reads TGTGCCAGCAGTTTATACGCAGGGTCGGACAGCCCCGGCTATGGCTACACCTTC.

The rearrangement links TRBV6-5 to TRBJ1-1, with 9 bases that match TRBD1. Germline lookup yields CDR1 MNHEY and CDR2 SVGAGI. The junction had 5 bases not matched to a gene; V was cut back by 2 bases and J by 4 bases. The CDR3 has 15 residues. DNA of the CDR3: TGTGCCAGCAGTTACACCGGACAGGGGAGCACTGAAGCTTTCTTT. The encoded protein is CASSYTGQGSTEAFF.

This chain joins TRBV5-1 and TRBJ2-2; D gene ambiguous. CDR1 is SGHRS and CDR2 is YFSETQ in the germline V gene. This CDR3 has 14 residues. Trimming removed 3 bases at V and 2 bases at J, with 8 bases between. CDR3 residues: CASSSPFNTGELFF. The CDR3 nucleotides read TGCGCCAGCAGCTCTCCTTTTAACACCGGGGAGCTGTTTTTT.

Notes on this clonotype: Compared with germline, one end of the junction differs, possibly owing to a read error. V usage is TRBV7-2 and J usage is TRBJ1-1; TRBD1 is a possible D gene (5 bases). The CDR3 totals 16 residues. The V gene's germline CDR1 is SGHTA and CDR2 FQGNSA. This CDR3 is CASSLGRAGTGAESFF. The CDR3 DNA reads as TGTGCCAGCAGCTTAGGTCGAGCGGGGACTGGGGCTGAATCTTTCTTT.

V usage is TRBV7-4 and J usage is TRBJ1-1; TRBD1 matches 7 bases. This CDR3 has 15 residues. CDR1 and CDR2 (germline): SGHVT, SQSDAQ. The junction had 11 bases not matched to a gene; V was cut back by 6 bases and J by 4 bases. CDR3: CASSPQGVDGTEAFF. The DNA of the CDR3 is TGTGCCAGCAGTCCCCAGGGGGTCGATGGCACTGAAGCTTTCTTT. The whole variable domain, filled in from reference TRBV7-4 and TRBJ1-1, reads GAGVSQSPRYKVAKRGRDVALRCDSISGHVTLYWYRQTLGQGSEVLTYSQSDAQRDKSGRPSGRFSAERPERSVSTLKIQRTEQGDSAVYLCASSPQGVDGTEAFFGQGTRLTVV.

This clonotype has more than one count but fewer than ten. This sequence joins TRBV28 and TRBJ1-1; TRBD1 is a possible D gene (5 bases). Trimming stripped 4 bases from V and 0 bases from J, with 15 bases between. Germline assignment: CDR1 MDHEN and CDR2 SYDVKM. The length of the CDR3 is 16 residues. CDR3 DNA sequence: TGTGCCAGCAGTTACCCAACGACAGCGATGAACACTGAAGCTTTCTTT. Protein product: CASSYPTTAMNTEAFF.

Remarks on this clonotype: No conserved phenylalanine or tryptophan is present at the end of the CDR3, so a read error is the likely explanation. The CDR3 nucleotides are TGTGCCAGCAGTTACTCACGCTTTGAATGGCAGGGGGAAATGAACACTGAAGCTTTCTCT. This codes for CASSYSRFEWQGEMNTEAFS. The chain carries TRBV6-2 or TRBV6-3 and TRBJ1-1; 7 positions match TRBD1. CDR1 and CDR2 (germline): MNHEY, SVGEGT. The CDR3 contains 20 residues. Germline trimming cut 0 bases from V and 0 bases from J; bases unmatched to any gene: 16.

About this clonotype itself: A much larger clonotype is one base distant, so this may be a read error. The chain employs TRBV7-6 and TRBJ1-1; D gene ambiguous. The CDR3 consists of 13 residues. Germline V gives CDR1 SGHVS, CDR2 FNYEAQ. DNA of the CDR3: TGTGCCAGCAGCTTGGGAATAAACACTGACGCTTTCTTT. Protein: CASSLGINTDAFF. The complete variable domain, with remaining parts taken from reference TRBV7-6 and TRBJ1-1, reads GAGVSQSPRYKVTKRGQDVALRCDPISGHVSLYWYRQALGQGPEFLTYFNYEAQQDKSGLPNDRFSAERPEGSISTLTIQRTEQRDSAMYRCASSLGINTDAFFGQGTRLTVV.

This clonotype was detected ten times or more. The chain combines TRBV7-9 with TRBJ2-7; a possible D gene is TRBD2 (5 bases). Germline V lookup: CDR1 SEHNR, CDR2 FQNEAQ (reference sequence). This CDR3 region has 18 residues. The V and J ends lost 2 bases and 1 base respectively, with 21 bases between them. CDR3 sequence: CASSLSLFGVGKSYEQYV. The DNA of the CDR3 is TGTGCCAGCAGCTTAAGTCTATTCGGGGTAGGCAAATCCTACGAGCAGTACGTC.

The V gene is TRBV7-9, the J gene TRBJ1-5, with D unresolved. Deletions cut 5 bases from V and 0 bases from J, with 8 bases between. CDR1 and CDR2 from the germline V gene are SEHNR and FQNEAQ (reference sequence). The CDR3 covers 14 residues. The CDR3 loop reads CASSEGVSNQPQHF. The CDR3 nucleotides are TGTGCCAGCAGCGAGGGCGTTAGCAATCAGCCCCAGCATTTT. Variable domain in full (rest from reference TRBV7-9 and TRBJ1-5): DTGVSQNPRHKITKRGQNVTFRCDPISEHNRLYWYRQTLGQGPEFLTYFQNEAQLEKSRLLSDRFSAERPKGSFSTLEIQRTEQGDSAMYLCASSEGVSNQPQHFGDGTRLSIL.

This clonotype was detected a few times. The gene calls are TRBV9 and TRBJ1-2, with D uncertain. From germline, CDR1 is SGDLS and CDR2 YYNGEE. The CDR3 runs to 13 residues. V shed 1 base and J shed 0 bases, with 4 bases lying between them. The CDR3 region has the DNA TGTGCCAGCAGCGTAAGGGCTAACTATGGCTACACCTTC. Amino acids: CASSVRANYGYTF.

This clonotype turned up a few times. The gene calls are TRBV10-3 and TRBJ1-5; D unresolved. Germline-derived CDR1 and CDR2 are ENHRY and SYGVKD. CDR3 length: 13 residues. Trimming left V 5 bases short and J 3 bases short, with 8 bases between. As DNA, the CDR3 is TGTGCCATCAGTCCCCAGGTCAATCAGCCCCAGCATTTT. Residues: CAISPQVNQPQHF.

The table lists this clonotype with a few counts. The chain combines TRBV7-9 with TRBJ2-1; the D call may be TRBD1 or TRBD2 (5 bases each). Germline CDR1 and CDR2: SEHNR and FQNEAQ (reference sequence). The CDR3 runs 14 residues. Trimming took 5 bases from V and 5 from J, leaving 13 bases between them. The chain's CDR3 is CASSGTGPNNEQFF. CDR3 nucleotide sequence: TGTGCCAGCAGCGGAACGGGACCGAACAATGAGCAGTTCTTC.

This clonotype was seen a handful of times. A much larger clone differs from this one at a single base, so this may be a read error. The chain has TRBV7-6 and TRBJ2-1; the match to TRBD1 covers 11 bases. The CDR3 has 16 residues. Germline V gene lookup returns CDR1 SGHVS and CDR2 FNYEAQ. This CDR3 is CVSSIGTGGTYNEQFF. The CDR3 coding sequence is TGTGTCAGCAGCATAGGGACAGGGGGAACCTACAATGAGCAGTTCTTC.

In the case of this clonotype: Compared with germline, one end of the junction differs, possibly owing to a read error. This sequence joins TRBV27 and TRBJ2-7; D unresolved. This CDR3 spans 12 amino acids. The germline gives CDR1 MNHEY, CDR2 SMNVEV (reference sequence). The CDR3 DNA reads as TGTGCCGGCAGTTTGACCGGCTACGAGCAGTACTTC. It translates to CAGSLTGYEQYF.

This clonotype was recorded a few times. The chain has TRBV5-5 and TRBJ2-3; 9 bases fit TRBD2. Germline values: CDR1 SGHKS, CDR2 YYEKEE (reference sequence). With V trimmed by 4 bases and J by 5 bases, 5 bases remained unmatched. This CDR3 region has 14 residues. The CDR3 DNA sequence: TGTGCCAGCAGCGCTAGCGGGGCCGGAGATACGCAGTATTTT. It is translated as CASSASGAGDTQYF.

In this sample, this clonotype turned up a few times. V and J are TRBV29-1 and TRBJ2-1; 10 bases are shared with TRBD2. The V gene end was trimmed by 1 base and the J gene end by 4 bases; junction bases not matched to a gene: 4. CDR3 length equals 15 residues. In germline, CDR1 is SQVTM, CDR2 ANQGSEA. The CDR3 region is CSVEVRAGGYNEQFF. DNA for the CDR3: TGCAGCGTTGAAGTAAGAGCGGGGGGGTACAATGAGCAGTTCTTC.

This rearrangement joins TRBV25-1 to TRBJ1-3; possibly TRBD1 for D (6 bases). Germline values: CDR1 MGHDK, CDR2 SYGVNS. The CDR3 has 14 residues. Trimming stripped 5 bases from V and 2 bases from J, with 10 bases between. CDR3: CASSPRTAGNTIYF. CDR3 in DNA: TGTGCCAGCAGTCCTCGGACAGCTGGAAACACCATATATTTT.

This clonotype came up a few times. The rearrangement uses TRBV10-1 and TRBJ1-1; D perhaps matches TRBD1 (5 bases). Germline V CDR1 and CDR2: WNHNN, SYGVQD (reference sequence). Between the trimmed V and J ends, which lost 2 bases and 6 bases, there was a span of 7 bases. The length of the CDR3 is 12 residues. The DNA of the CDR3 is TGCGCCAGCAGTGAGGGGGCCGCTGAAGCTTTCTTT. Its translation: CASSEGAAEAFF.